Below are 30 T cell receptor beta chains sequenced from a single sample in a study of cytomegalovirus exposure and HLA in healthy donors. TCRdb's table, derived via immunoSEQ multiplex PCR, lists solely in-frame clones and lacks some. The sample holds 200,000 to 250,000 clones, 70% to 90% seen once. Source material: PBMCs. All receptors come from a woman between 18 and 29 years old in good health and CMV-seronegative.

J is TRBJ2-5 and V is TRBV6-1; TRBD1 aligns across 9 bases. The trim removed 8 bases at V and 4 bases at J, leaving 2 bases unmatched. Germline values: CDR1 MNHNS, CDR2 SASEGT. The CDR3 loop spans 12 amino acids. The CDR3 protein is CASWGQGETQYF. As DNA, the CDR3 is TGTGCCAGCTGGGGACAGGGAGAGACCCAGTACTTC.

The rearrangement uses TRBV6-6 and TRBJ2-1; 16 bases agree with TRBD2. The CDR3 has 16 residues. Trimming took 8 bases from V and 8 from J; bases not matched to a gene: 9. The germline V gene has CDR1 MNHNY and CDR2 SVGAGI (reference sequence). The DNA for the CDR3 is TGTGCCAGCCACGACAGGGGACTAGCGGGAGGGGATGAGCAGTTCTTC. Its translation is CASHDRGLAGGDEQFF.

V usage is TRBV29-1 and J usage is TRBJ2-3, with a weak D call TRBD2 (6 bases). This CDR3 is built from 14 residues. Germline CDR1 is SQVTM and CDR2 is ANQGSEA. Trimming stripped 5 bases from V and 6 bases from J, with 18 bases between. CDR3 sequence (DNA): TGCAGCGTTTCGGGGTGGATTGGAGGGGATACGCAGTATTTT. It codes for CSVSGWIGGDTQYF.

The CDR3 here is CASSPRTSGTYNEQFF. In nucleotides, the CDR3 is TGTGCCAGCAGCCCCCGGACTAGCGGGACCTACAATGAGCAGTTCTTC. The rearrangement links TRBV7-6 to TRBJ2-1; 12 bases line up with TRBD2. The CDR3 length is 16 residues. The V segment lost 5 bases and the J segment 2 bases; nucleotides outside the gene matches: 4. CDR1 SGHVS and CDR2 FNYEAQ come from the germline V gene. Looking up the rest from reference TRBV7-6 and TRBJ2-1 gives the full variable domain: GAGVSQSPRYKVTKRGQDVALRCDPISGHVSLYWYRQALGQGPEFLTYFNYEAQQDKSGLPNDRFSAERPEGSISTLTIQRTEQRDSAMYRCASSPRTSGTYNEQFFGPGTRLTVL.

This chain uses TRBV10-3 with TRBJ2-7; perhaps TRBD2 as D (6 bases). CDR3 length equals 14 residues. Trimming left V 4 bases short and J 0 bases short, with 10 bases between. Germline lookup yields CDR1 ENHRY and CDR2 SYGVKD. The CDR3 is CAISGLASSYEQYF. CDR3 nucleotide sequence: TGTGCCATCAGTGGTCTAGCGAGCTCCTACGAGCAGTACTTC.

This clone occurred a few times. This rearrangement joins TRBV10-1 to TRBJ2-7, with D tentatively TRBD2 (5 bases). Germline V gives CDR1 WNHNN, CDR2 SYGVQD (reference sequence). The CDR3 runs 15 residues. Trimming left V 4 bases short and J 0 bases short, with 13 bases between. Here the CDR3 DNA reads TGCGCCAGCAGTGGGAACGGGATAGACTCCTACGAGCAGTACTTC. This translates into CASSGNGIDSYEQYF.

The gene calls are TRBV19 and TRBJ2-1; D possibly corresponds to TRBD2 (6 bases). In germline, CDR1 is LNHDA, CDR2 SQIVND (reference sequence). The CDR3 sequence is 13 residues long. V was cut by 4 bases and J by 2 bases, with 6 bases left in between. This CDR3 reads CASSSGTYNEQFF. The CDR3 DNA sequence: TGTGCCAGTAGTAGCGGGACCTACAATGAGCAGTTCTTC.

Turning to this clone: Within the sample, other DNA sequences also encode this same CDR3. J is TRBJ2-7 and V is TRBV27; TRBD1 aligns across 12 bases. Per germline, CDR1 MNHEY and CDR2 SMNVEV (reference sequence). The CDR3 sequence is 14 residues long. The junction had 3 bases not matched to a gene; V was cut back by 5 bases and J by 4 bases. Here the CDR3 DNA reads TGTGCCAGCAGTCCGGGACAGGGGGCATACGAGCAGTACTTC. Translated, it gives CASSPGQGAYEQYF.

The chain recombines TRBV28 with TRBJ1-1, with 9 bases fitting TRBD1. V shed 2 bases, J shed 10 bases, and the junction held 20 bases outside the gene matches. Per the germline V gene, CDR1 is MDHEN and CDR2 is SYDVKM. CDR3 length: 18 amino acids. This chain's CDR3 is CASSLLGWGHGPGQGAFF. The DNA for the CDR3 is TGTGCCAGCAGTTTACTCGGATGGGGGCACGGTCCGGGACAGGGAGCTTTCTTT.

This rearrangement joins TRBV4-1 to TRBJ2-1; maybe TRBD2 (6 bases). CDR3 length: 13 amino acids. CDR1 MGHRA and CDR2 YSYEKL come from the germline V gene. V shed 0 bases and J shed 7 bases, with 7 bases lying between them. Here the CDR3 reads CASSQEGGNEQFF. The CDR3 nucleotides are TGCGCCAGCAGCCAAGAAGGAGGGAATGAGCAGTTCTTC.

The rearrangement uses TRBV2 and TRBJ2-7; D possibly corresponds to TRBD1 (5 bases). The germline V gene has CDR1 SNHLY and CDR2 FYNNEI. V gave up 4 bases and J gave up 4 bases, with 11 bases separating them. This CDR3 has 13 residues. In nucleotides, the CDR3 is TGTGCCAGCAGTGCCGAGACAGTTTACGAGCAGTACTTC. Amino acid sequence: CASSAETVYEQYF. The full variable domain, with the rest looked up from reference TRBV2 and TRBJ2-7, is EPEVTQTPSHQVTQMGQEVILRCVPISNHLYFYWYRQILGQKVEFLVSFYNNEISEKSEIFDDQFSVERPDGSNFTLKIRSTKLEDSAMYFCASSAETVYEQYFGPGTRLTVT.

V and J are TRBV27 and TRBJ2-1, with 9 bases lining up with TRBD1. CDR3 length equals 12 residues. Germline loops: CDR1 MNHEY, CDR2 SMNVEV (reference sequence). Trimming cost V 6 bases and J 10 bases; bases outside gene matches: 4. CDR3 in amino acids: CASRQGADEQFF. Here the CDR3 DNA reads TGTGCCAGCAGACAGGGGGCCGACGAGCAGTTCTTC.

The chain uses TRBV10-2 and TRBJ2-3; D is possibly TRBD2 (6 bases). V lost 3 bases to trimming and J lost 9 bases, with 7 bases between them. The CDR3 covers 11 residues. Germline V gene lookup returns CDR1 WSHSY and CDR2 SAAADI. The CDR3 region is CASSDGGTQYF. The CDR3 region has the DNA TGCGCCAGCAGTGACGGAGGGACGCAGTATTTT.

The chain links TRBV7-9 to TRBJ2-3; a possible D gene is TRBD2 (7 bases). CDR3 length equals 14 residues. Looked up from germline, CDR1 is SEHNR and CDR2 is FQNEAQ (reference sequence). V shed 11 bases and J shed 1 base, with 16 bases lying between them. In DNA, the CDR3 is TGTGCCGCGAGGGGGGGACTGGGCACAGATACGCAGTATTTT. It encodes CAARGGLGTDTQYF. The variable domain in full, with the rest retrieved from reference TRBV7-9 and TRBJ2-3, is DTGVSQNPRHKITKRGQNVTFRCDPISEHNRLYWYRQTLGQGPEFLTYFQNEAQLEKSRLLSDRFSAERPKGSFSTLEIQRTEQGDSAMYLCAARGGLGTDTQYFGPGTRLTVL.

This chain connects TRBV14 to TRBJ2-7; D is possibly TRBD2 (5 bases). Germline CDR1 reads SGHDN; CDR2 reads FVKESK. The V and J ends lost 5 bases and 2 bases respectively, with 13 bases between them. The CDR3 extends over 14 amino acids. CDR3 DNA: TGTGCCAGCAGCACCCGGGAAGATCCCTACGAGCAGTACTTC. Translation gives CASSTREDPYEQYF.

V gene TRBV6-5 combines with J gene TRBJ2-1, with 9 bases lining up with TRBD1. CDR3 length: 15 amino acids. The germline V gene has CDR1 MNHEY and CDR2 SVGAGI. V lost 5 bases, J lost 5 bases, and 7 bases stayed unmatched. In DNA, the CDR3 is TGTGCCAGCAGTCAAACAGGGGGCGCGCACAATGAGCAGTTCTTC. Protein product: CASSQTGGAHNEQFF.

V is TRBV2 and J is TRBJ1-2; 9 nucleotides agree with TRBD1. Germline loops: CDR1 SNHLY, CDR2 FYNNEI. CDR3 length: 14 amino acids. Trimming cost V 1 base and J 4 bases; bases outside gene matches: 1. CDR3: CASSEGTGVYGYTF. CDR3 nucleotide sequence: TGTGCCAGCAGTGAAGGGACAGGGGTCTATGGCTACACCTTC.

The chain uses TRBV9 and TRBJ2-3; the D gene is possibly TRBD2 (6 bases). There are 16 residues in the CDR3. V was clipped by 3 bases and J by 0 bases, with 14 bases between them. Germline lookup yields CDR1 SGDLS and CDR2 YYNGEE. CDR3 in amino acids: CASSDARDGSTDTQYF. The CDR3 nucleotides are TGTGCCAGCAGCGATGCGCGGGACGGAAGCACAGATACGCAGTATTTT.

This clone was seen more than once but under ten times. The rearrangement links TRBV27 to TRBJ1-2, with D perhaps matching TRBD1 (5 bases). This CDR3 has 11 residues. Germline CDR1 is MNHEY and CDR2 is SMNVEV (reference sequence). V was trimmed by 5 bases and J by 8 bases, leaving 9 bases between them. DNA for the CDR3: TGTGCCAGCAGTCAGGGTCTCGGCTACACCTTC. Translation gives CASSQGLGYTF.

CDR3 sequence: CASRAPGGAGELFF. The DNA for the CDR3 is TGTGCCAGCAGAGCGCCGGGAGGCGCCGGGGAGCTGTTTTTT. The J gene is TRBJ2-2, the V gene TRBV6-5; TRBD2 agrees at 7 bases. Trimming at V came to 6 bases and at J to 6 bases, leaving 7 bases not matched to a gene. Germline V gene lookup returns CDR1 MNHEY and CDR2 SVGAGI. The CDR3 consists of 14 residues.

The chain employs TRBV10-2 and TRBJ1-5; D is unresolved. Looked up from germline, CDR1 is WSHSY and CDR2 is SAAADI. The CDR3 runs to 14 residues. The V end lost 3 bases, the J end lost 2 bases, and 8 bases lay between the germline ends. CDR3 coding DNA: TGCGCCAGCAGTGACCCGAGGGGCAATCAGCCCCAGCATTTT. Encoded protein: CASSDPRGNQPQHF.

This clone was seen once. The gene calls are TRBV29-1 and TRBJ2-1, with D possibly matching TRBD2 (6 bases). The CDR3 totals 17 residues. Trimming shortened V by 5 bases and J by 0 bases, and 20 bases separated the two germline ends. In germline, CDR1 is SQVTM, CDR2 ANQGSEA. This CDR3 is CSVRNLPSASSYNEQFF. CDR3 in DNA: TGCAGCGTTAGAAACTTACCTAGCGCTAGCTCCTACAATGAGCAGTTCTTC.

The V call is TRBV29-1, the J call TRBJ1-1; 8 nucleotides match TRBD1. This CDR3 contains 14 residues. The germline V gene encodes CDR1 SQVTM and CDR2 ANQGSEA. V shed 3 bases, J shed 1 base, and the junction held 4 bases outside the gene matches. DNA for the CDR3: TGCAGCGTTGAGCAGGGGGCCACGAACACTGAAGCTTTCTTT. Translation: CSVEQGATNTEAFF.

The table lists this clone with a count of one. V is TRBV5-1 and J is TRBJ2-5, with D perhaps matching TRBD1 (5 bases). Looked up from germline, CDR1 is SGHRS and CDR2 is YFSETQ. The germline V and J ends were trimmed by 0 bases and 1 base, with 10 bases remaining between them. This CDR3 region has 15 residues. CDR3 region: CASSLDRGFQETQYF. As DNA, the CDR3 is TGCGCCAGCAGCTTGGATAGGGGTTTCCAAGAGACCCAGTACTTC.

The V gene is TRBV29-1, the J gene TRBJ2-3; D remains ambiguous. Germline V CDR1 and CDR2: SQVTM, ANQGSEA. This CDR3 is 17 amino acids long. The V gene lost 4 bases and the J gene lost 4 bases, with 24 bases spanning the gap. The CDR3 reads CSVASAIQKFHPDTQYF. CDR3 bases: TGCAGCGTTGCCTCGGCCATACAGAAGTTCCATCCAGATACGCAGTATTTT.

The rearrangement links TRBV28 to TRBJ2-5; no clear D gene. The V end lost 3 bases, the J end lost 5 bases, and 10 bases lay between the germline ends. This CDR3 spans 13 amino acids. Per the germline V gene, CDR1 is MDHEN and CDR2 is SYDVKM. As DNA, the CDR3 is TGTGCCAGCAGTTTTTTTAGAATGGAGACCCAGTACTTC. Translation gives CASSFFRMETQYF.

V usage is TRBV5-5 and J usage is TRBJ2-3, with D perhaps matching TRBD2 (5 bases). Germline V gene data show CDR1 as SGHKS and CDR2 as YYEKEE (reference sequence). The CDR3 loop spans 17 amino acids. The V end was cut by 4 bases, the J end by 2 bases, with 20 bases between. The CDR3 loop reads CASSPHPGERDTDTQYF. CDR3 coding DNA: TGTGCCAGCAGCCCTCACCCCGGGGAGAGGGACACAGATACGCAGTATTTT.

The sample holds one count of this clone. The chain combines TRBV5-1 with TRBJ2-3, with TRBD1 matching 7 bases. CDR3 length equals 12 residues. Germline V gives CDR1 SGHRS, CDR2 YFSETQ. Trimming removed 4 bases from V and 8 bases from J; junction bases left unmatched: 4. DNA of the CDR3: TGCGCCAGCAGCCCGACAGGGCCTACGCAGTATTTT. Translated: CASSPTGPTQYF.

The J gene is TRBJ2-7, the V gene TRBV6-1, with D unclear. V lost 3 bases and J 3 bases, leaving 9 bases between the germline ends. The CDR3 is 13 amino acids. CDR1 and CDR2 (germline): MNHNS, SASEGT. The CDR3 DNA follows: TGTGCCAGCAGTGATCTTTTCAGCTACGAGCAGTACTTC. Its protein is CASSDLFSYEQYF.

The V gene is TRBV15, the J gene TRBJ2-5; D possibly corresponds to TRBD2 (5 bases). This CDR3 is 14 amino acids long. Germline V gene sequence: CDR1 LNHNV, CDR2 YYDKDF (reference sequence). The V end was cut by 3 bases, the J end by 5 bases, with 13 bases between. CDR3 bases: TGTGCCACCAGCAGTGGACCCACGGGGGAGACCCAGTACTTC. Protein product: CATSSGPTGETQYF.